This T cell receptor (beta chain) was sequenced in a study of T cell repertoires in aging, cancer and after chemotherapy. As for the study in general: Healthy donor repertoires were recorded over several months to years and showed clear clonal overlap. Study conclusions and caveats: No conclusions about immunological memory after chemotherapy can be drawn from the repertoire data.

This clonotype was found a few times. Its specificity is unknown. Rearranged V-D-J TRB sequences were amplified with a mixed TRB-A/B primer pool. TCRdb re-called the multiplex PCR reads through MiXCR, storing one row per CDR3 protein. The sample comprises some 15,000 distinct CDR3 sequences, 45% to 50% of which are singletons, and about 10% rests with the top ten. Trimming cost V 3 bases and J 2 bases; bases outside gene matches: 0. Germline CDR1 is MRHNA and CDR2 is SNTAGT. This CDR3 has 14 residues. TCR beta rearrangements were amplified from peripheral blood genomic DNA. Material for sequencing was blood. The chain employs TRBV6-4 and TRBJ2-2; 7 nucleotides align to TRBD2. The source of this sequence is a human donor in good health. The CDR3 nucleotides are TGTGCCAGCAGTGAAGCGGGAAACACCGGGGAGCTGTTTTTT. It specifies CASSEAGNTGELFF.